A single sample gave rise to the 32 T cell receptor beta chains below, sequenced in a study of shared clonotypes between healthy human individuals. The table came from immunoSEQ multiplex PCR; TCRdb's copy has only in-frame clones and leaves some out. In the table there are approximately 2.4 million clones, more than 90% of which are singletons. Sequencing was performed on naive CD4+ T cells sorted from blood. Subset indicated: CD45RA+ positively selected. These receptors were collected from a man aged 18 to 30 in good health.

This clone appeared a single time. The chain uses TRBV6-5 and TRBJ2-1; 11 bases align to TRBD2. Germline V CDR1 and CDR2: MNHEY, SVGAGI. The CDR3 is 14 residues long. V was clipped by 5 bases and J by 10 bases; unmatched bases: 7. CDR3 coding DNA: TGTGCCAGCAGTCCCCCGGGACTAGCGGCCGAGCAGTTCTTC. Protein: CASSPPGLAAEQFF.

J is TRBJ1-6 and V is TRBV5-6; 11 bases are a match to TRBD1. Germline assignment: CDR1 SGHDT and CDR2 YYEEEE. The ends lost 5 bases at V and 7 bases at J; junction bases unmatched: 2. This CDR3 is built from 14 residues. Here the CDR3 reads CASRGQGGNSPLHF. CDR3 in DNA: TGTGCCAGCAGGGGACAGGGGGGGAATTCACCCCTCCACTTT.

The chain carries TRBV7-9 and TRBJ1-3, with unresolved D. V dropped 8 bases and J dropped 0 bases, with 14 bases sitting between them. The CDR3 runs 15 residues. Germline CDR1 is SEHNR and CDR2 is FQNEAQ (reference sequence). This CDR3 reads CASPRPGSSGNTIYF. In DNA form, the CDR3 reads TGTGCCAGCCCGCGCCCGGGATCCTCTGGAAACACCATATATTTT.

This chain connects TRBV6-1 to TRBJ2-7; maybe TRBD1 (6 bases). This CDR3 has 14 residues. In germline, CDR1 is MNHNS, CDR2 SASEGT. Trimming stripped 1 base from V and 3 bases from J, with 10 bases between. The CDR3 reads CASSEEWTDYEQYF. The CDR3 coding sequence is TGTGCCAGCAGTGAAGAATGGACAGACTACGAGCAGTACTTC.

The V and J genes are TRBV4-3 and TRBJ1-6, with D perhaps matching TRBD1 (6 bases). Germline CDR1 LGHNA, CDR2 YSLEER. CDR3 size: 14 residues. V was cut by 6 bases and J by 10 bases, with 16 bases left in between. The CDR3 protein is CASSQDSLGSPLHF. The CDR3 DNA reads TGCGCCAGCAGTCAGGACAGCCTAGGGTCACCCCTCCACTTT.

V gene TRBV5-8 combines with J gene TRBJ2-7; 9 bases are a match to TRBD2. The CDR3 extends over 18 amino acids. With 0 bases clipped from V and 0 bases from J, the junction kept 10 bases outside the gene matches. Germline lookup yields CDR1 SGHTS and CDR2 YDEGEE. The CDR3 sequence is CASSLAPRLAVNSYEQYF. The CDR3 DNA reads TGTGCCAGCAGCTTGGCCCCCCGACTAGCGGTAAACTCCTACGAGCAGTACTTC.

The rearrangement joins TRBV15 to TRBJ1-5, with 8 bases identical to TRBD1. V lost 3 bases, J lost 5 bases, and 12 bases stayed unmatched. The CDR3 extends over 17 amino acids. Germline V lookup: CDR1 LNHNV, CDR2 YYDKDF (reference sequence). Written as DNA, the CDR3 is TGTGCCACCAGCAGTATATTAATAGGACAGGGCCATCAGCCCCAGCATTTT. As protein: CATSSILIGQGHQPQHF. The variable domain in full, with the rest retrieved from reference TRBV15 and TRBJ1-5, is DAMVIQNPRYQVTQFGKPVTLSCSQTLNHNVMYWYQQKSSQAPKLLFHYYDKDFNNEADTPDNFQSRRPNTSFCFLDIRSPGLGDTAMYLCATSSILIGQGHQPQHFGDGTRLSIL.

The rearrangement links TRBV4-2 to TRBJ2-2, with 8 bases identical to TRBD1. Germline values: CDR1 LGHNA, CDR2 YNFKEQ. This CDR3 has 16 amino acids. The junction had 6 bases not matched to a gene; V was cut back by 3 bases and J by 3 bases. The CDR3 region has the DNA TGTGCCAGCAGCCAGCAGGGGGCTGTAGACACCGGGGAGCTGTTTTTT. Translating it yields CASSQQGAVDTGELFF.

V gene TRBV9 combines with J gene TRBJ2-1; 8 bases agree with TRBD1. The CDR3 runs 17 residues. With V trimmed by 4 bases and J by 0 bases, 9 bases remained unmatched. From germline, CDR1 is SGDLS and CDR2 YYNGEE. The CDR3 is CASSKGTGPSSYNEQFF. In DNA form, the CDR3 reads TGTGCCAGCAGCAAAGGGACAGGCCCCAGCTCCTACAATGAGCAGTTCTTC.

The chain uses TRBV7-2 and TRBJ2-1; 12 nucleotides agree with TRBD2. From germline, CDR1 is SGHTA and CDR2 FQGNSA. This CDR3 contains 15 residues. V gave up 5 bases and J gave up 4 bases; unmatched junction bases: 3. The CDR3 loop reads CASSMTSGSYNEQFF. CDR3 coding DNA: TGTGCCAGCAGCATGACTAGCGGGAGTTACAATGAGCAGTTCTTC.

The chain has TRBV18 and TRBJ1-2; TRBD1 matches at 11 bases. The V gene's germline CDR1 is KGHSH and CDR2 LQKENI. The CDR3 runs to 14 residues. The junction had 7 bases not matched to a gene; V was cut back by 3 bases and J by 10 bases. CDR3 in amino acids: CASSPGPGQGDYTF. DNA for the CDR3: TGTGCCAGCTCACCTGGCCCGGGACAGGGGGACTACACCTTC.

This rearrangement joins TRBV4-1 to TRBJ2-3; 9 bases are shared with TRBD2. This CDR3 contains 16 residues. Germline V gene lookup returns CDR1 MGHRA and CDR2 YSYEKL. V shed 0 bases and J 5 bases; nucleotides not matched to a gene: 6. CDR3 amino acids: CASSQDRRGGRDTQYF. The CDR3 DNA is TGCGCCAGCAGCCAAGATCGGCGGGGGGGACGAGATACGCAGTATTTT.

The gene calls are TRBV5-4 and TRBJ2-7, with D perhaps being TRBD1 or TRBD2 (5 bases each). V was pared by 0 bases and J by 0 bases, with 13 bases between. The germline CDR1 and CDR2 sequences are SGHNT and YYREEE (reference sequence). This CDR3 comprises 16 residues. CDR3 DNA sequence: TGTGCCAGCAGCTTGGCCGGGACGGCGATCTCCTACGAGCAGTACTTC. Its protein product is CASSLAGTAISYEQYF.

This clone is a singleton in its sample. The chain is built from TRBV5-1 and TRBJ2-7; tentatively, D is TRBD1 (5 bases). Germline V gene data show CDR1 as SGHRS and CDR2 as YFSETQ. This CDR3 comprises 15 residues. V lost 0 bases and J lost 1, with 11 bases in between. The CDR3 is CASSLAPGLSYEQYF. The CDR3 bases are TGCGCCAGCAGCTTGGCTCCAGGGTTATCCTACGAGCAGTACTTC.

Regarding this clone: Other DNA sequences in the sample encode the same CDR3. The rearrangement uses TRBV18 and TRBJ2-7, with 8 bases fitting TRBD2. Germline V gene data show CDR1 as KGHSH and CDR2 as LQKENI. The V and J ends lost 2 bases and 6 bases, in that order; junction bases with no gene match: 0. The CDR3 length is 12 residues. The CDR3, as DNA: TGTGCCAGCTCACCAAGCGGGAGCGAGCAGTACTTC. Protein product: CASSPSGSEQYF.

This clone has only one observation. V usage is TRBV7-2 and J usage is TRBJ2-5; no definite D call. The CDR3 has 12 amino acids. V gave up 11 bases and J gave up 5 bases, with 15 bases separating them. The V gene's germline CDR1 is SGHTA and CDR2 FQGNSA. The CDR3 coding sequence is TGTGCCGCCTCTAACGGCTGGGAGACCCAGTACTTC. Translated, it gives CAASNGWETQYF.

The chain recombines TRBV30 with TRBJ2-2; D is tentatively TRBD1 or TRBD2 (5 bases each). The length of the CDR3 is 13 residues. Trimming removed 8 bases at V and 6 bases at J, with 16 bases between. CDR1 and CDR2 (germline): GTSNPN, SVGIG (reference sequence). DNA for the CDR3: TGTGCCGGAAAGGGGACCCGGGCCGGGGAGCTGTTTTTT. Its protein product is CAGKGTRAGELFF.

This clone was counted once. This chain connects TRBV25-1 to TRBJ1-5; D not certain. Germline assignment: CDR1 MGHDK and CDR2 SYGVNS. CDR3 length equals 12 residues. CDR3 bases: TGTGCAGCGGGGTTCGGCAATCAGCCCCAGCATTTT. It encodes CAAGFGNQPQHF. The complete variable domain, with remaining parts taken from reference TRBV25-1 and TRBJ1-5, reads EADIYQTPRYLVIGTGKKITLECSQTMGHDKMYWYQQDPGMELHLIHYSYGVNSTEKGDLSSESTVSRIRTEHFPLTLESARPSHTSQYLCAAGFGNQPQHFGDGTRLSIL.

The chain employs TRBV5-8 and TRBJ1-3; D is perhaps TRBD1 (6 bases). V was cut by 4 bases and J by 4 bases, with 15 bases left in between. The germline gives CDR1 SGHTS, CDR2 YDEGEE. CDR3 length equals 15 residues. This CDR3 is CASSRRGLGGNTIYF. The DNA of the CDR3 is TGTGCCAGCAGCCGCAGGGGTCTGGGGGGAAACACCATATATTTT.

The chain uses TRBV6-5 and TRBJ2-4; the D gene is possibly TRBD2 (5 bases). Per the germline V gene, CDR1 is MNHEY and CDR2 is SVGAGI. Trimming stripped 2 bases from V and 2 bases from J, with 10 bases between. CDR3 length equals 15 residues. CDR3 sequence: CASSYEGSTKNIQYF. DNA for the CDR3: TGTGCCAGCAGTTACGAAGGGAGTACCAAAAACATTCAGTACTTC.

The chain joins TRBV25-1 to TRBJ1-6; 10 bases are shared with TRBD1. The junction had 3 bases not matched to a gene; V was cut back by 6 bases and J by 7 bases. Germline V gene data show CDR1 as MGHDK and CDR2 as SYGVNS. This CDR3 is built from 14 residues. The CDR3: CASSRGQGNSPLHF. CDR3 in DNA: TGTGCCAGCAGCCGGGGACAGGGGAATTCACCCCTCCACTTT.

This chain joins TRBV6-1 and TRBJ2-5; D is uncertain. In germline, CDR1 is MNHNS, CDR2 SASEGT. There are 13 residues in the CDR3. The V end lost 7 bases, the J end lost 5 bases, and 14 bases lay between the germline ends. CDR3 DNA: TGTGCCAGCATCCCAAATTGGGGTGAGACCCAGTACTTC. Protein product: CASIPNWGETQYF.

The chain links TRBV10-3 to TRBJ1-3; D call uncertain. The CDR3 contains 17 residues. The V gene's germline CDR1 is ENHRY and CDR2 SYGVKD. V was pared by 4 bases and J by 4 bases, with 20 bases between. Written as DNA, the CDR3 is TGTGCCATCAGTGGGGTGTCTACTCTTAACGGAGGAAACACCATATATTTT. Its protein product is CAISGVSTLNGGNTIYF.

Only one count was recorded for this clone. The gene calls are TRBV18 and TRBJ1-2, with D hard to call. CDR1 and CDR2 (germline): KGHSH, LQKENI. The CDR3 has 20 amino acids. The V end was cut by 0 bases, the J end by 2 bases, with 25 bases between. This chain's CDR3 is CASSPPEFKDHSPTNYGYTF. The DNA of the CDR3 is TGTGCCAGCTCACCACCGGAGTTTAAGGATCACTCCCCCACAAACTATGGCTACACCTTC.

For this clone: The identical CDR3 is also encoded by other nucleotide sequences in the sample. The J gene is TRBJ1-2, the V gene TRBV9; D possibly corresponds to TRBD1 (5 bases). Deletions cut 4 bases from V and 2 bases from J, with 9 bases between. Germline lookup yields CDR1 SGDLS and CDR2 YYNGEE. The CDR3 has 13 amino acids. This CDR3 reads CASSPDSNYGYTF. The DNA for the CDR3 is TGTGCCAGCAGCCCTGACAGCAACTATGGCTACACCTTC.

This clone was observed once. In DNA form, the CDR3 reads TGTGCCAGCAGTTACTCGAGGGGAGGAGATCGGCCCCAGCATTTT. As protein: CASSYSRGGDRPQHF. This chain joins TRBV6-5 and TRBJ1-5; a possible D gene is TRBD1 (5 bases). CDR1 is MNHEY and CDR2 is SVGAGI in the germline V gene. Between the trimmed V and J ends, which lost 0 bases and 9 bases, there was a span of 15 bases. The CDR3 totals 15 residues.

This clone occurred once. This chain uses TRBV5-1 with TRBJ1-1; D perhaps matches TRBD1 (6 bases). The CDR3 totals 18 residues. V dropped 6 bases and J dropped 0 bases, with 24 bases sitting between them. CDR1 is SGHRS and CDR2 is YFSETQ in the germline V gene. The CDR3 loop reads CASNPPSGGPIMNTEAFF. The CDR3 DNA reads TGCGCCAGCAACCCACCCTCGGGGGGGCCTATTATGAACACTGAAGCTTTCTTT.

The V call is TRBV2, the J call TRBJ2-7, with D possibly TRBD2 on 6 matching bases. Germline CDR1 reads SNHLY; CDR2 reads FYNNEI. This CDR3 has 15 residues. V shed 6 bases and J shed 3 bases, with 18 bases lying between them. The CDR3 region has the DNA TGTGCCAGCAGGAGCGAGGGCGGGGTAGGCTACGAGCAGTACTTC. Amino acids: CASRSEGGVGYEQYF.

The V gene is TRBV11-2, the J gene TRBJ2-7; 8 bases agree with TRBD1. Germline loops: CDR1 SGHAT, CDR2 FQNNGV. This CDR3 contains 16 residues. V shed 5 bases, J shed 4 bases, and the junction held 13 bases outside the gene matches. The CDR3 region has the DNA TGTGCCAGCAGCACGGGACAGGTCCCCGCTATTTACGAGCAGTACTTC. It is translated as CASSTGQVPAIYEQYF.

The chain has TRBV7-2 and TRBJ2-7; 7 bases match TRBD2. Trimming removed 1 base from V and 4 bases from J; junction bases left unmatched: 7. Germline loops: CDR1 SGHTA, CDR2 FQGNSA. The CDR3 is made up of 15 amino acids. CDR3 residues: CASSLEGLSPYEQYF. CDR3 nucleotides: TGTGCCAGCAGCTTAGAGGGACTAAGTCCGTACGAGCAGTACTTC.

The chain uses TRBV11-3 and TRBJ2-1; D uncertain. The CDR3 is 14 amino acids. With 5 bases removed from V and 7 bases from J, the gap between germline ends came to 15 bases. Germline V gene data show CDR1 as SGHNT and CDR2 as YENEEA. DNA for the CDR3: TGTGCCAGCAGCCCGGCAGAGGCTCGGAATGAGCAGTTCTTC. Protein product: CASSPAEARNEQFF. The whole variable domain, filled in from reference TRBV11-3 and TRBJ2-1, reads EAGVVQSPRYKIIEKKQPVAFWCNPISGHNTLYWYLQNLGQGPELLIRYENEEAVDDSQLPKDRFSAERLKGVDSTLKIQPAELGDSAVYLCASSPAEARNEQFFGPGTRLTVL.

This clone was counted once. The chain is built from TRBV6-1 and TRBJ1-5, with TRBD1 matching over 9 bases. Germline assignment: CDR1 MNHNS and CDR2 SASEGT. CDR3 length: 15 residues. V was clipped by 7 bases and J by 4 bases; unmatched bases: 8. This chain's CDR3 is CASTGGDRANQPQHF. The DNA of the CDR3 is TGTGCCAGCACGGGGGGGGACAGGGCTAATCAGCCCCAGCATTTT.